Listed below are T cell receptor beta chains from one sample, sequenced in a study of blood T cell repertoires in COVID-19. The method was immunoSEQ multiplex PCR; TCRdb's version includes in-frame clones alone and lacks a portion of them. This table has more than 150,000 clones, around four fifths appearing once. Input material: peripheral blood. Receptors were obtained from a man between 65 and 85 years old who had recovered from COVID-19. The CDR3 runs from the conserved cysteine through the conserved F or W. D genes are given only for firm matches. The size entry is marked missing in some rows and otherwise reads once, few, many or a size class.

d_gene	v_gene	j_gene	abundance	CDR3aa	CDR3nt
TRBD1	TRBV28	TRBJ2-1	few	CASSSGQEAEQFF	TGTGCCAGCAGCTCAGGACAGGAGGCTGAGCAGTTCTTC
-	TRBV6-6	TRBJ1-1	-	CASSTTSDEAFF	TGTGCCAGCAGCACTACATCGGATGAAGCTTTCTTT
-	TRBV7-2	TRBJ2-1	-	CASSYTYNEQFF	TGTGCCAGCAGTTATACTTACAATGAGCAGTTCTTC
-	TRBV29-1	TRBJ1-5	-	CSFVGGTNQPQHF	TGCAGCTTTGTGGGGGGTACAAATCAGCCCCAGCATTTT
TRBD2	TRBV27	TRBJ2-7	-	CASSSSGRLEQYF	TGTGCCAGCAGTTCTAGCGGGAGGCTCGAGCAGTACTTC
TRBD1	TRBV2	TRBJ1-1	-	CASSEARGQLMNTEAFF	TGTGCCAGCAGTGAAGCTAGGGGACAGCTAATGAACACTGAAGCTTTCTTT
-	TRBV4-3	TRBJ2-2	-	CASSQGVGQNTGELFF	TGCGCCAGCAGCCAAGGGGTGGGGCAGAACACCGGGGAGCTGTTTTTT
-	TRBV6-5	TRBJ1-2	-	CASSYGSSTGYTF	TGTGCCAGCAGTTACGGGAGCTCTACTGGCTACACCTTC
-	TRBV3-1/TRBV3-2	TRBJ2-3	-	CASSQDSYTDTQYF	TGTGCCAGCAGCCAAGATAGTTACACAGATACGCAGTATTTT
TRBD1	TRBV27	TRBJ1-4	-	CASSPGTGPNEKLFF	TGTGCCAGCAGTCCCGGGACAGGGCCTAATGAAAAACTGTTTTTT
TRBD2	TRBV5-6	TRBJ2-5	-	CASSLVASGSSQETQYF	TGTGCCAGCAGCTTGGTGGCTAGCGGGAGTTCCCAAGAGACCCAGTACTTC
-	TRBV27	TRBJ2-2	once	CASRADTGELFF	TGTGCCAGCAGGGCGGACACCGGGGAGCTGTTTTTT